Listed below are T cell receptor beta chains from one sample, sequenced in a study of T cell responses to AZD1222 COVID-19 vaccine. Only in-frame clones appear in the TCRdb table, and some are missing; sequencing was by immunoSEQ multiplex PCR. The sample includes approximately 76,000 clones, 80% to 95% of them seen just once. This sample comprised peripheral blood, obtained on day 0 of MenACWY control vaccination. The origin of the receptors is an adult in good health. Each CDR3 is given with its conserved first and last residue. D genes are given only for firm matches. Rows give clone size only sometimes, using once, few, many, or a class for an expanded clone.

CATSDLAASTDTQYF,TGTGCCACCAGTGATTTGGCGGCTAGCACAGATACGCAGTATTTT,TRBJ2-3,TRBV24-1,-,-
CASTVGQGDSYTF,TGTGCCAGCACGGTAGGACAGGGGGATAGCTACACCTTC,TRBJ1-2,TRBV2,TRBD1,-
CASSQDPAGINYGYTF,TGTGCCAGCAGCCAAGACCCGGCCGGGATAAACTATGGCTACACCTTC,TRBJ1-2,TRBV3-1/TRBV3-2,-,-
CASSLVGTPAEAFF,TGCGCCAGCAGCTTGGTCGGGACCCCTGCCGAAGCTTTCTTT,TRBJ1-1,TRBV5-1,-,-
CASSIDLLAGVYEQYF,TGTGCCAGTAGTATAGATCTTCTAGCGGGAGTTTACGAGCAGTACTTC,TRBJ2-7,TRBV19,TRBD2,-
CASAGSRDGYTF,TGTGCCAGCGCTGGGAGTAGGGATGGCTACACCTTC,TRBJ1-2,TRBV12-3/TRBV12-4,-,-
CSVGPETQYF,TGCAGCGTTGGGCCGGAGACCCAGTACTTC,TRBJ2-5,TRBV29-1,-,-
CASRETSGLTGELFF,TGCGCCAGCAGGGAAACGAGCGGACTCACCGGGGAGCTGTTTTTT,TRBJ2-2,TRBV5-1,-,-
CASSQDLTGISYNSPLHF,TGCGCCAGCAGCCAAGATCTGACAGGGATATCCTATAATTCACCCCTCCACTTT,TRBJ1-6,TRBV4-3,TRBD1,-
CASSARTSRPYNEQFF,TGTGCCAGCAGCGCCAGGACTAGTAGACCCTACAATGAGCAGTTCTTC,TRBJ2-1,TRBV7-3,TRBD2,-
CASSQTTSGIITGELFF,TGCGCCAGCAGCCAAACTACTAGCGGGATCATTACCGGGGAGCTGTTTTTT,TRBJ2-2,TRBV4-3,TRBD2,once
CAWSQGATEAFF,TGTGCCTGGAGCCAGGGGGCGACTGAAGCTTTCTTT,TRBJ1-1,TRBV30,TRBD1,-
CASSSPLGGGKRSDTQYF,TGTGCCAGCAGTTCCCCCTTAGGTGGCGGGAAGAGATCTGATACGCAGTATTTT,TRBJ2-3,TRBV27,-,-
CASSPGTLRAFF,TGTGCCAGCAGCCCCGGGACACTACGAGCTTTCTTT,TRBJ1-1,TRBV13,-,-
CASSRDPESSYNEQFF,TGTGCCAGCAGCCGGGACCCGGAGAGCTCCTACAATGAGCAGTTCTTC,TRBJ2-1,TRBV11-2,-,-
CSVVHISEQFF,TGCAGCGTGGTCCATATAAGTGAGCAGTTCTTC,TRBJ2-1,TRBV29-1,-,-
CATSELNEQFF,TGTGCCACCAGTGAGCTGAATGAGCAGTTCTTC,TRBJ2-1,TRBV24-1,-,-
CASWTGGETQYF,TGTGCCAGTTGGACAGGGGGAGAGACCCAGTACTTC,TRBJ2-5,TRBV27,TRBD1,-
CASRGGGEIEQYF,TGTGCCAGCAGGGGCGGGGGAGAGATCGAGCAGTACTTC,TRBJ2-7,TRBV28,TRBD2,-
CASSEDPRDEQFF,TGTGCCAGCAGTGAAGACCCACGTGATGAGCAGTTCTTC,TRBJ2-1,TRBV6-1,-,once
CASRVAGTYEQYF,TGTGCCAGCAGGGTAGCGGGAACTTACGAGCAGTACTTC,TRBJ2-7,TRBV28,TRBD2,-
CASSSGQGNNQPQHF,TGTGCCAGCAGCTCGGGACAGGGTAACAATCAGCCCCAGCATTTT,TRBJ1-5,TRBV7-8,TRBD1,-
CASRRSSSYEQYF,TGTGCCAGCCGTAGGTCGAGCTCCTACGAGCAGTACTTC,TRBJ2-7,TRBV12-3/TRBV12-4,-,few
CSASLQESGTDTQYF,TGCAGTGCTAGTCTGCAGGAGAGCGGCACAGATACGCAGTATTTT,TRBJ2-3,TRBV20-1,-,-
CATRDRDTEAFF,TGTGCCACTAGGGACAGGGACACTGAAGCTTTCTTT,TRBJ1-1,TRBV19,TRBD1,-
CASSSGPGIVNTEAFF,TGTGCCAGCAGCTCGGGGCCAGGGATAGTAAACACTGAAGCTTTCTTT,TRBJ1-1,TRBV7-2,-,-
CASSPTGTTDTQYF,TGTGCCAGCAGCCCTACAGGGACCACAGATACGCAGTATTTT,TRBJ2-3,TRBV6-4,-,-
CASSLVTGTMNTEAFF,TGTGCCAGCAGCTTAGTAACAGGGACAATGAACACTGAAGCTTTCTTT,TRBJ1-1,TRBV7-6,-,-
CASSQEVADTQYF,TGTGCCAGCAGCCAAGAGGTTGCAGATACGCAGTATTTT,TRBJ2-3,TRBV3-1/TRBV3-2,-,-
CASTTAGGLSDTQYF,TGTGCCAGTACGACAGCGGGAGGGCTGTCGGATACGCAGTATTTT,TRBJ2-3,TRBV9,TRBD2,-
CASSVGRGDSPLHF,TGTGCCAGCAGCGTAGGGAGGGGGGACTCACCCCTCCACTTT,TRBJ1-6,TRBV9,-,-
CASSSGSGDLETQYF,TGCGCCAGCAGCTCGGGGTCCGGGGACCTGGAGACCCAGTACTTC,TRBJ2-5,TRBV5-1,-,-
CASSFIASGTNPPQAFF,TGTGCCAGCAGCTTTATAGCCTCCGGGACAAATCCTCCGCAAGCTTTCTTT,TRBJ1-1,TRBV5-5,-,-
CASSLKPLAPTENEQFF,TGTGCCAGCAGCTTAAAGCCCTTAGCCCCCACTGAGAATGAGCAGTTCTTC,TRBJ2-1,TRBV7-3,-,-
CAIRTSGSYEQYF,TGTGCCATCAGGACTAGCGGATCCTACGAGCAGTACTTC,TRBJ2-7,TRBV10-3,TRBD2,-
CASSFRGGRLEQYF,TGTGCCAGCAGCTTCCGCGGCGGCCGCCTAGAGCAGTACTTC,TRBJ2-7,TRBV11-2,-,few
CASSRGGARSHEQYF,TGTGCCAGCAGCCGGGGGGGAGCCCGCTCTCACGAGCAGTACTTC,TRBJ2-7,TRBV11-2,TRBD2,-
CASSAEQGGYGYTF,TGTGCCAGCAGTGCCGAACAGGGCGGCTATGGCTACACCTTC,TRBJ1-2,TRBV2,-,-
CASSLALAGAYEQYF,TGTGCCAGCAGCTTAGCTTTAGCGGGAGCGTACGAGCAGTACTTC,TRBJ2-7,TRBV11-2,TRBD2,-
CASSHGGTGQGEAFF,TGTGCCAGCAGCCACGGAGGGACAGGACAAGGTGAAGCTTTCTTT,TRBJ1-1,TRBV3-1/TRBV3-2,TRBD1,-
CASSPPSGDTQYF,TGTGCCAGCTCACCACCGTCCGGGGATACGCAGTATTTT,TRBJ2-3,TRBV18,-,-
CASSVEPSWSSYNEQFF,TGTGCCAGCAGCGTAGAGCCTAGCTGGAGCTCCTACAATGAGCAGTTCTTC,TRBJ2-1,TRBV9,-,once
CASSSETGSSGGYTF,TGTGCCAGCAGCTCGGAGACAGGAAGCTCGGGGGGCTACACCTTC,TRBJ1-2,TRBV5-4,-,-
CASSGDHTGELFF,TGTGCCAGCAGTGGGGATCACACCGGGGAGCTGTTTTTT,TRBJ2-2,TRBV2,-,-
CASSFTGRTEAFF,TGTGCCAGCAGCTTCACAGGGAGGACTGAAGCTTTCTTT,TRBJ1-1,TRBV11-3,-,-
CASRAGPDAFVPQHF,TGTGCCAGCAGGGCAGGTCCTGATGCATTCGTGCCCCAGCATTTT,TRBJ1-5,TRBV27,-,-
CASVVWGGGNQPQHF,TGTGCCAGCGTGGTTTGGGGAGGAGGCAATCAGCCCCAGCATTTT,TRBJ1-5,TRBV6-6,-,-
CASSPQGLATYEQYF,TGTGCCAGCAGCCCACAAGGACTAGCGACTTACGAGCAGTACTTC,TRBJ2-7,TRBV7-9,TRBD2,-
CASSLDRAYEQYF,TGTGCCAGCAGCTTGGACCGAGCTTACGAGCAGTACTTC,TRBJ2-7,TRBV11-2,-,-
CSATGIGTSSGYTF,TGCAGCGCTACGGGGATTGGGACGTCCAGCGGCTACACCTTC,TRBJ1-2,TRBV29-1,-,-
CASSEPGQPNSPLHF,TGTGCCAGCAGTGAACCGGGACAACCCAATTCACCCCTCCACTTT,TRBJ1-6,TRBV6-1,-,-